Shown below are 2 T cell receptor beta chains from a single sample sequenced in a study of blood T cell repertoires in COVID-19. Here immunoSEQ multiplex PCR was the method, and the copy in TCRdb shows in-frame clones only, minus some. The profile covers approximately 450,000 clones, with 87% appearing a single time and under 2% taken by the ten largest. The sequenced material came from PBMCs or T cells enriched from blood (not recorded which). All receptors come from a woman between 18 and 29 years old with acute COVID-19.

The chain combines TRBV18 with TRBJ2-1, with a tentative D call TRBD1 (5 bases). Germline CDR1 reads KGHSH; CDR2 reads LQKENI. This CDR3 comprises 16 residues. The germline V and J ends were trimmed by 2 bases and 1 base, with 12 bases remaining between them. The CDR3 coding sequence is TGTGCCAGCTCACCAGGACAAGGGCAGTCCTACAATGAGCAGTTCTTC. Encoded protein: CASSPGQGQSYNEQFF.

The rearrangement joins TRBV27 to TRBJ2-5, with 10 bases identical to TRBD1. V trimming: 3 bases; J trimming: 2 bases; junction bases outside the gene matches: 6. The CDR3 has 16 amino acids. Germline V gene data show CDR1 as MNHEY and CDR2 as SMNVEV (reference sequence). CDR3 bases: TGTGCCAGCAGTTTTCTTAGGGACAGGGGTCAAGAGACCCAGTACTTC. It specifies CASSFLRDRGQETQYF.